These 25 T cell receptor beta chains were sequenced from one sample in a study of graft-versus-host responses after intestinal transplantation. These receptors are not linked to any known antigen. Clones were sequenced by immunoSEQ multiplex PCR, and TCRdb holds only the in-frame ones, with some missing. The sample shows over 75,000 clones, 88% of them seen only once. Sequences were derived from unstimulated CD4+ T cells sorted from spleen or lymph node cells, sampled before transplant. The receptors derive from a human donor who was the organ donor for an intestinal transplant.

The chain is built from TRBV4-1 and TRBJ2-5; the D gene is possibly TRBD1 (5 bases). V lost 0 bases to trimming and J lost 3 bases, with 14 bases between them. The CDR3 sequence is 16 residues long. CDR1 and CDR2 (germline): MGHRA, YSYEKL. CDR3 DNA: TGCGCCAGCAGCCAAGAACAATCAGGGCCCAAAGAGACCCAGTACTTC. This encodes CASSQEQSGPKETQYF.

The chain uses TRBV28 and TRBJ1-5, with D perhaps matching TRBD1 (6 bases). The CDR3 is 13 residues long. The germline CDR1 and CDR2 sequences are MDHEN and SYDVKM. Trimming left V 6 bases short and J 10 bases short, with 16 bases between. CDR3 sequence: CASSNRVWVPQHF. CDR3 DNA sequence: TGTGCCAGCAGCAACAGGGTCTGGGTACCCCAGCATTTT.

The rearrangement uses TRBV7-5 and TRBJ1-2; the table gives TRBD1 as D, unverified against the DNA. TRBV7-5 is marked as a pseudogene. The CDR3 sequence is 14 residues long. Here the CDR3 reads CARSPVGGPYGYTF. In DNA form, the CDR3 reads TGTGCCAGAAGCCCAGTAGGGGGTCCCTATGGCTACACCTTC.

The CDR3 bases are TGTGCCAGCCAGGAGGACGTTGAGCAGTACTTC. Translation: CASQEDVEQYF. This sequence joins TRBV18 and TRBJ2-7, with a weak D call TRBD2 (5 bases). The length of the CDR3 is 11 residues. Between the trimmed V and J ends, which lost 8 bases and 7 bases, there was a span of 12 bases. Germline V lookup: CDR1 KGHSH, CDR2 LQKENI.

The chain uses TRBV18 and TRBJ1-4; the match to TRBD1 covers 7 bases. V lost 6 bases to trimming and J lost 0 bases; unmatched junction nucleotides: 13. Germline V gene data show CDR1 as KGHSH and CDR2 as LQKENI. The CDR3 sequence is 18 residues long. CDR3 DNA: TGTGCCAGCTCCCAAGAACAGGGGAGCTTTACAACTAATGAAAAACTGTTTTTT. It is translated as CASSQEQGSFTTNEKLFF.

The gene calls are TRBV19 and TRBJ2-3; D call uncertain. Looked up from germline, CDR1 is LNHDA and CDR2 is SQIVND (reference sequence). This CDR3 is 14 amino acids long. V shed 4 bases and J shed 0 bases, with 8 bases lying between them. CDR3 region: CASSSGPSTDTQYF. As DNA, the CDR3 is TGTGCCAGTAGTAGTGGCCCTAGCACAGATACGCAGTATTTT.

CDR3 DNA sequence: TGTGCCAGCAGCGATGTGGTGGGAGGGCCGAATGAGCAGTTCTTC. Translation: CASSDVVGGPNEQFF. This chain joins TRBV7-2 and TRBJ2-1, with 7 bases matching TRBD2. The CDR3 consists of 15 residues. Germline trimming cut 5 bases from V and 7 bases from J; bases unmatched to any gene: 11. Germline CDR1 reads SGHTA; CDR2 reads FQGNSA.

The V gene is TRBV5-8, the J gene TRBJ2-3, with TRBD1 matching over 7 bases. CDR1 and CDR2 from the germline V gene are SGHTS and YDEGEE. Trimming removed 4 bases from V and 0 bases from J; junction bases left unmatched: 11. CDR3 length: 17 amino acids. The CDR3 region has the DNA TGTGCCAGCAGCAAGGGGACAGTCGTGGGTAGCACAGATACGCAGTATTTT. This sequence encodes CASSKGTVVGSTDTQYF.

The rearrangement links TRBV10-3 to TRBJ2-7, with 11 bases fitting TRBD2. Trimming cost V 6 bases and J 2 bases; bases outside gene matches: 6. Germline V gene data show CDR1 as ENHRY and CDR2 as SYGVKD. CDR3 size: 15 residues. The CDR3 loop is CAIRGTSGVPYEQYF. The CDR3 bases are TGTGCCATCAGAGGGACTAGCGGCGTTCCCTACGAGCAGTACTTC.

Written as DNA, the CDR3 is TGTGCCAGCAGCCGTGCCGTATCGGATGAAAAACTGTTTTTT. This codes for CASSRAVSDEKLFF. This sequence joins TRBV5-5 and TRBJ1-4, with D unclear. This CDR3 has 14 residues. The V and J ends lost 4 bases and 6 bases respectively, with 13 bases between them. CDR1 is SGHKS and CDR2 is YYEKEE in the germline V gene (reference sequence).

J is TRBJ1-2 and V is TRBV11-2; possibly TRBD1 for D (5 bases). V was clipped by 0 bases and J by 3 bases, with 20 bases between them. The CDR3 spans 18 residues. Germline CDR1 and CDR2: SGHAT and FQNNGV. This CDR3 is CASSLDYRLAPGDYGYTF. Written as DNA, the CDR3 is TGTGCCAGCAGCTTAGATTACAGACTGGCCCCGGGGGACTATGGCTACACCTTC.

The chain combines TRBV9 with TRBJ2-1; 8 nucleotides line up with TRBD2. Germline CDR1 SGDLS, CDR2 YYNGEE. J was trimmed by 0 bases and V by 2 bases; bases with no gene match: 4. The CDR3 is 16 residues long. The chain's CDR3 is CASSVDSGSSYNEQFF. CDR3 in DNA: TGTGCCAGCAGCGTTGACAGCGGGAGCTCCTACAATGAGCAGTTCTTC.

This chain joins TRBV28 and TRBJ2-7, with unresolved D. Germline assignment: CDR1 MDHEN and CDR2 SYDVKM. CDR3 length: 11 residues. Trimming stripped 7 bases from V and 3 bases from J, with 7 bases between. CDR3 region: CASTTFYEQYF. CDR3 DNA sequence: TGTGCCAGCACCACATTCTACGAGCAGTACTTC.

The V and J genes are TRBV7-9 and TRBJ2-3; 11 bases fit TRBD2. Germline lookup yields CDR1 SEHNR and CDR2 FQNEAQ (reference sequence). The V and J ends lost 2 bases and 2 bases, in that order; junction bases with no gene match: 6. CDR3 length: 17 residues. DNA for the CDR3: TGTGCCAGCAGCTTAAATAGCGGGGGGGCTCTCACAGATACGCAGTATTTT. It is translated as CASSLNSGGALTDTQYF.

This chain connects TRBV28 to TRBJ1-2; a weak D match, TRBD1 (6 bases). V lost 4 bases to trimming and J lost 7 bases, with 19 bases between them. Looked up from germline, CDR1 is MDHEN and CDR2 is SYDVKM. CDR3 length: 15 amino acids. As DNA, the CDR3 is TGTGCCAGCAGTTCGATCGGGACATCCCCCCGTGGCTACACCTTC. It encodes CASSSIGTSPRGYTF.

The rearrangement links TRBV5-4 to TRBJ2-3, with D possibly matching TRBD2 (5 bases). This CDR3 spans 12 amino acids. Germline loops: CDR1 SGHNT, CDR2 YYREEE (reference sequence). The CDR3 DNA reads TGTGCTTCTAGCCGAGACACAGATACGCAGTATTTT. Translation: CASSRDTDTQYF.

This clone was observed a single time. The CDR3, as DNA: TGTGCCAGCAGTTTGTTCCTACGGACTAGCGGGAGTGGTGGGGATGAGCAGTTCTTC. Protein product: CASSLFLRTSGSGGDEQFF. The V call is TRBV27, the J call TRBJ2-1; 13 bases match TRBD2. With 3 bases clipped from V and 8 bases from J, the junction kept 16 bases outside the gene matches. Germline V gene sequence: CDR1 MNHEY, CDR2 SMNVEV (reference sequence). This CDR3 spans 19 amino acids.

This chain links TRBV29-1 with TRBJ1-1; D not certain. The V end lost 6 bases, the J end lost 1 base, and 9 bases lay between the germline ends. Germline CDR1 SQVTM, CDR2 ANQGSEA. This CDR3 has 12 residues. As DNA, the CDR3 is TGCAGCGTCCTCGTGTCGAACACTGAAGCTTTCTTT. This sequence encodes CSVLVSNTEAFF.

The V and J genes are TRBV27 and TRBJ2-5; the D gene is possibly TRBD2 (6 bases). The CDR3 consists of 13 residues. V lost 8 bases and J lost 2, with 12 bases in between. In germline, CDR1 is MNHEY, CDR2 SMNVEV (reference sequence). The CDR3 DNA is TGTGCCAGCGGGACTTCCTTTCAAGAGACCCAGTACTTC. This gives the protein CASGTSFQETQYF.

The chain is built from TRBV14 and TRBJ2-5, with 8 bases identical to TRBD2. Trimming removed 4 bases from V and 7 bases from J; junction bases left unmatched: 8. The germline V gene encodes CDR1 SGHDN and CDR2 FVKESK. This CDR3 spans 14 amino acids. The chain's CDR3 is CASSRTSLSTTQYF. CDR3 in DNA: TGTGCCAGCAGCCGGACTAGCCTATCCACGACCCAGTACTTC.

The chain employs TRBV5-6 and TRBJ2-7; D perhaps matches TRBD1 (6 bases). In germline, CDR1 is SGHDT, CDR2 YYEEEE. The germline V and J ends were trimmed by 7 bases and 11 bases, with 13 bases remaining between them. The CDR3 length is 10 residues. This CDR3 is CASCQGSKYF. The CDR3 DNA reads TGTGCCAGCTGCCAGGGGTCCAAGTACTTC.

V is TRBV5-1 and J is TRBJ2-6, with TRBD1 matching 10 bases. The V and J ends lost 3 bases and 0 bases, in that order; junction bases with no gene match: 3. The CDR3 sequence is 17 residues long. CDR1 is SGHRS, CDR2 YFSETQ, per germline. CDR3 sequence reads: CASSSDRGSSGANVLTF. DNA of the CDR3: TGCGCCAGCAGCTCGGACAGGGGGAGCTCTGGGGCCAACGTCCTGACTTTC.

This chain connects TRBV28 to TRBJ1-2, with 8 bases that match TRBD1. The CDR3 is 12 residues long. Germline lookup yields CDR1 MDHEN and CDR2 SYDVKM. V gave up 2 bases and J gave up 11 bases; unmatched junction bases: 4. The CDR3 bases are TGTGCCAGCAGTTTAGGGACAGGCCTTTACACCTTC. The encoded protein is CASSLGTGLYTF.

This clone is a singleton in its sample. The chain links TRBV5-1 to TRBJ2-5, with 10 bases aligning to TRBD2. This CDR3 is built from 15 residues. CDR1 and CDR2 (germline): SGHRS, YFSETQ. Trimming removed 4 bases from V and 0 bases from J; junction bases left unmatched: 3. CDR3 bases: TGCGCCAGCAGCCGACTAGCGGGCCACCAAGAGACCCAGTACTTC. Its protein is CASSRLAGHQETQYF.

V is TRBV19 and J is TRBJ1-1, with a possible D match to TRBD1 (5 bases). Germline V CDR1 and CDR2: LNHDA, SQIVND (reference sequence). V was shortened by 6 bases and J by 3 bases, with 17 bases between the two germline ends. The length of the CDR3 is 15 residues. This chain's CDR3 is CASRVDSRVDTEAFF. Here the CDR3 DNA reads TGTGCCAGTAGGGTCGACAGCCGGGTGGACACTGAAGCTTTCTTT. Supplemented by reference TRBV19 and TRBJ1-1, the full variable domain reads DGGITQSPKYLFRKEGQNVTLSCEQNLNHDAMYWYRQDPGQGLRLIYYSQIVNDFQKGDIAEGYSVSREKKESFPLTVTSAQKNPTAFYLCASRVDSRVDTEAFFGQGTRLTVV.